In this sample, the clone carrying this TCR beta chain turned up a few times. Its specificity is not known. The PCR used 60 Vbeta and 13 Jbeta primers. Method: immunoSEQ multiplex PCR; TCRdb's copy keeps in-frame clones and lacks some. The sample contains more than 130,000 clones, about three quarters of which appear only once. This sample was included in a study of cytomegalovirus exposure and HLA in healthy donors. Study in general: Out of 170 million or so T cells, an earlier analysis found 117 million unique TCR beta sequences in total. Among fewer than 500 genotyped donors, around 77% fell in the Caucasian-associated ancestry cluster. Overall study findings and caveats: An assumption of roughly uniform sequencing depth across donors underlay the presence/absence analyses.

The CDR3 is 15 residues long. The clonotype originates from a middle-aged man in good health and CMV-seropositive. J is TRBJ2-7 and V is TRBV21-1; the table's D call, TRBD2, was not checked against the DNA. TRBV21-1 is a known pseudogene. Source material: PBMCs. CDR3 amino acids: CASSKCPSGDYEQYF. The CDR3 region has the DNA TGTGCCAGCAGCAAATGTCCTAGCGGGGACTACGAGCAGTACTTC.